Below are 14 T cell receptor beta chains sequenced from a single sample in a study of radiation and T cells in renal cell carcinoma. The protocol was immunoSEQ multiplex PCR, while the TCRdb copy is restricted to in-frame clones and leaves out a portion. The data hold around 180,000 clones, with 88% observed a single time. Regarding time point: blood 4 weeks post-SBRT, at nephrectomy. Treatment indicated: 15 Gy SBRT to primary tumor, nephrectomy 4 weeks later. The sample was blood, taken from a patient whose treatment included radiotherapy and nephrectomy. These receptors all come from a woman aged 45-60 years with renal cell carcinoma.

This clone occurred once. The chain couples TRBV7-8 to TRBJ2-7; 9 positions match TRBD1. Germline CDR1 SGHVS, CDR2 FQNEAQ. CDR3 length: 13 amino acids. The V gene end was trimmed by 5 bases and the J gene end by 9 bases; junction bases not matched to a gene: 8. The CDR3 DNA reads TGTGCCAGCAGCACAACGACAGGGGGAAGGCAGTACTTC. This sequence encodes CASSTTTGGRQYF.

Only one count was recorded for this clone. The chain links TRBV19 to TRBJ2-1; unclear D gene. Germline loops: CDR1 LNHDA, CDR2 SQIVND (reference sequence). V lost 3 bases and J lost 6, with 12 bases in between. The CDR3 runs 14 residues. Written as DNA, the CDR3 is TGTGCCAGTAGTATCACCTTGGACGGCAATGAGCAGTTCTTC. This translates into CASSITLDGNEQFF.

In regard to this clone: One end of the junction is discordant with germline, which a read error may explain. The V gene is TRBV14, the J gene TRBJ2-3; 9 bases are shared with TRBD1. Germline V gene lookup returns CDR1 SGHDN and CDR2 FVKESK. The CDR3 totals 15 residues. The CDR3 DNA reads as TGTGCCAGCAGCCCAACGACAGGGGGGTCAGATGCGCAGTATTTT. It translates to CASSPTTGGSDAQYF.

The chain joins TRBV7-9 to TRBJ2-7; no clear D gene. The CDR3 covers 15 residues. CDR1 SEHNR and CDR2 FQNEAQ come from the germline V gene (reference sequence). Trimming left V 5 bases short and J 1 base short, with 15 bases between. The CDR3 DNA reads TGTGCCAGCAGCCGGAATGATGTCCTATCCTACGAGCAGTACTTC. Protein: CASSRNDVLSYEQYF.

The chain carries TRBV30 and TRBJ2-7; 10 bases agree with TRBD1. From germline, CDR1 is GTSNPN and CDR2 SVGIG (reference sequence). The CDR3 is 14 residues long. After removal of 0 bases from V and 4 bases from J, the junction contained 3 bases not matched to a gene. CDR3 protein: CAWSVWTGGYEQYF. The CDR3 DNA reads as TGTGCCTGGAGTGTCTGGACAGGGGGGTACGAGCAGTACTTC.

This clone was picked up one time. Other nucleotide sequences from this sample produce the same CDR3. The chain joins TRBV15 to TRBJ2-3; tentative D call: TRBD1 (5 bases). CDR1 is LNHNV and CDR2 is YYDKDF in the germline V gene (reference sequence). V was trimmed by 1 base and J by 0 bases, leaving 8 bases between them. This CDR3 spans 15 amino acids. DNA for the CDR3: TGTGCCACCAGCAGAGGGACACTGAGCACAGATACGCAGTATTTT. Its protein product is CATSRGTLSTDTQYF.

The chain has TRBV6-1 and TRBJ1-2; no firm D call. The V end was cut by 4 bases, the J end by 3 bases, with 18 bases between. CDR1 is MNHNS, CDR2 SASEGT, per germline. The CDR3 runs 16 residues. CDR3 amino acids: CASSVPPYRVYYGYTF. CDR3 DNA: TGTGCCAGCAGTGTACCCCCTTACCGAGTATACTATGGCTACACCTTC.

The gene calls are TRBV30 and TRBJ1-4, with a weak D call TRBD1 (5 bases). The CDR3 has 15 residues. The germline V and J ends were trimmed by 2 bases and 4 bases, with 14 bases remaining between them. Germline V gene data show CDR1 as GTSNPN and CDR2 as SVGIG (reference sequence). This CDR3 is CAWSLRAGYNEKLFF. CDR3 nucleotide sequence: TGTGCCTGGAGTTTGAGGGCAGGGTATAATGAAAAACTGTTTTTT.

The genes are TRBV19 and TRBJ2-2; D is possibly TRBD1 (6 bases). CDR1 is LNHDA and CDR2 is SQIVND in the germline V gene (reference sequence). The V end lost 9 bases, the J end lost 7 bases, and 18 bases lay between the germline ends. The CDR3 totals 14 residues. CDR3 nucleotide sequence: TGTGCCAGCCGAGACTCCCAGGGGATCGGGGAGCTGTTTTTT. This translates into CASRDSQGIGELFF.

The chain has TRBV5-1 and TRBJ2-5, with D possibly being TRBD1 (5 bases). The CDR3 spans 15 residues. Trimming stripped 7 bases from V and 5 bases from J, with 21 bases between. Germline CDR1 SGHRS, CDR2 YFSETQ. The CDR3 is CASSDIQASKETQYF. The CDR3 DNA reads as TGCGCCAGCTCTGATATACAGGCCTCTAAGGAGACCCAGTACTTC.

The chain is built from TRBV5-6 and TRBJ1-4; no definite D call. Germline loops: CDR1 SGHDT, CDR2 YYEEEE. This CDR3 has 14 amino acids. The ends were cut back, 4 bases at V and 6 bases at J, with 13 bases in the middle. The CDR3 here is CASSVRQDDEKLFF. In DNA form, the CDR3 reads TGTGCCAGCAGCGTAAGGCAGGATGATGAAAAACTGTTTTTT.

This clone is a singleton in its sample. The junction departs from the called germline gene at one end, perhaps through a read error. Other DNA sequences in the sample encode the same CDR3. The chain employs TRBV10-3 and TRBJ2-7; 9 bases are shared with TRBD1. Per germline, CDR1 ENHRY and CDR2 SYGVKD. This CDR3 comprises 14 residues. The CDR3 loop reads CAISEQGAGYEQYF. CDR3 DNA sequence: TGTGCCATCAGTGAACAGGGGGCTGGTTACGAGCAATACTTC.

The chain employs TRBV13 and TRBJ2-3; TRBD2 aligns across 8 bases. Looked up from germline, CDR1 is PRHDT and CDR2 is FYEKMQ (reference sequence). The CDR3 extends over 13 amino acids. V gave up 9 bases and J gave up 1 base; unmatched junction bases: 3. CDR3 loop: CASGLAGTDTQYF. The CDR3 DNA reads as TGTGCCAGTGGACTAGCAGGCACAGATACGCAGTATTTT.

CDR3: CASSPPRGRSTDTQYF. The CDR3 nucleotides are TGTGCCAGCTCACCACCGAGGGGGAGAAGCACAGATACGCAGTATTTT. The rearrangement links TRBV18 to TRBJ2-3, with D perhaps matching TRBD1 (6 bases). This CDR3 contains 16 residues. CDR1 and CDR2 (germline): KGHSH, LQKENI. Trimming took off 0 bases at V and 0 bases at J, with 10 bases between the two ends.